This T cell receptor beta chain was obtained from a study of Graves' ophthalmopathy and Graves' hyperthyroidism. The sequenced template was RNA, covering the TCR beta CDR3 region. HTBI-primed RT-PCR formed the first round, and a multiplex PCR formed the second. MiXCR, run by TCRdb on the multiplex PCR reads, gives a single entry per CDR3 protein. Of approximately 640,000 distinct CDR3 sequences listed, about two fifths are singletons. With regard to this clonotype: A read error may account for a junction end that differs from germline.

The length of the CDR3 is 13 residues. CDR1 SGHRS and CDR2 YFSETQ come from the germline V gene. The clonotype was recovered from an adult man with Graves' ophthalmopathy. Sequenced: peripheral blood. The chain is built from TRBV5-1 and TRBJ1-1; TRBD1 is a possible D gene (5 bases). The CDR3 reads CASRATVVTEAFF. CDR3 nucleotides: TGTGCCAGCAGGGCGACAGTAGTCACTGAAGCTTTCTTT.